The clone carrying this T cell receptor (beta chain) was counted only a few times. The CDR3 totals 13 residues. Germline V gene lookup returns CDR1 GTSNPN and CDR2 SVGIG (reference sequence). V gave up 4 bases and J gave up 4 bases; unmatched junction bases: 5. The study ran its PCR with 60 Vbeta and 13 Jbeta primers. TCRdb's copy holds only in-frame clones and misses some; the assay was immunoSEQ multiplex PCR. The sample lists under 100,000 clones, 62% occurring once. This sample was included in a study of cytomegalovirus exposure and HLA in healthy donors. What was sequenced was PBMCs. The sequence was obtained from a woman in her thirties in good health and CMV-seropositive. The chain employs TRBV30 and TRBJ1-1; 8 bases are a match to TRBD1. As DNA, the CDR3 is TGTGCCTGGACTTACAGGGGGTCCACTGAAGCTTTCTTT. This translates into CAWTYRGSTEAFF. The full variable domain, in which reference TRBV30 and TRBJ1-1 provide the parts outside the CDR3, is SQTIHQWPATLVQPVGSPLSLECTVEGTSNPNLYWYRQAAGRGLQLLFYSVGIGQISSEVPQNLSASRPQDRQFILSSKKLLLSDSGFYLCAWTYRGSTEAFFGQGTRLTVV.